These 28 T cell receptor beta chains were all obtained from the same sample, sequenced in a study of shared clonotypes between healthy human individuals. TCRdb's table, derived via immunoSEQ multiplex PCR, lists solely in-frame clones and lacks some. This table has over 2 million clones, roughly 90% appearing once. The specimen sequenced was naive CD4+ T cells from PBMCs. The subset here: CD45RA+ positively selected. The receptor set was obtained from a man aged 18 to 29 in good health. Some clones in this sample may be carry-over from other donors' samples.

V is TRBV28 and J is TRBJ1-5; D not resolved. Between the trimmed V and J ends, which lost 6 bases and 0 bases, there was a span of 12 bases. Germline lookup yields CDR1 MDHEN and CDR2 SYDVKM. The CDR3 is 15 amino acids. The CDR3 loop reads CASRPTWGSNQPQHF. CDR3 sequence (DNA): TGTGCCAGCAGACCTACTTGGGGTAGCAATCAGCCCCAGCATTTT. Full variable domain (missing parts from reference TRBV28 and TRBJ1-5): DVKVTQSSRYLVKRTGEKVFLECVQDMDHENMFWYRQDPGLGLRLIYFSYDVKMKEKGDIPEGYSVSREKKERFSLILESASTNQTSMYLCASRPTWGSNQPQHFGDGTRLSIL.

V usage is TRBV27 and J usage is TRBJ2-5; 9 bases are shared with TRBD1. CDR1 is MNHEY and CDR2 is SMNVEV in the germline V gene (reference sequence). J was trimmed by 6 bases and V by 4 bases; bases with no gene match: 9. The CDR3 is made up of 15 amino acids. This CDR3 reads CASSSLGQGGQTQYF. CDR3 sequence (DNA): TGTGCCAGCAGTTCCCTGGGACAGGGAGGGCAGACCCAGTACTTC.

J is TRBJ2-3 and V is TRBV5-1; D not resolved. CDR3 size: 11 residues. V lost 4 bases to trimming and J lost 7 bases, with 7 bases between them. Germline CDR1 SGHRS, CDR2 YFSETQ. CDR3 in DNA: TGCGCCAGCAGCCTCCAAAATACGCAGTATTTT. Translated: CASSLQNTQYF.

The chain carries TRBV25-1 and TRBJ1-2, with D unresolved. The CDR3 has 14 residues. CDR1 is MGHDK, CDR2 SYGVNS, per germline. Trimming removed 3 bases from V and 4 bases from J, with 12 bases in between. CDR3 amino acids: CASSERGWSYGYTF. CDR3 coding DNA: TGTGCCAGCAGTGAGCGGGGATGGAGCTATGGCTACACCTTC.

This clone was counted once. The V call is TRBV11-2, the J call TRBJ2-1, with D unclear. Per germline, CDR1 SGHAT and CDR2 FQNNGV. This CDR3 is 11 amino acids long. The V and J ends lost 4 bases and 10 bases respectively, with 8 bases between them. The CDR3 region is CASSYVTEQFF. The DNA for the CDR3 is TGTGCCAGCAGCTATGTTACGGAGCAGTTCTTC.

The V gene is TRBV18, the J gene TRBJ1-4; D unresolved. CDR1 is KGHSH and CDR2 is LQKENI in the germline V gene. The CDR3 extends over 15 amino acids. V lost 6 bases to trimming and J lost 5 bases, with 16 bases between them. CDR3 coding DNA: TGTGCCAGCTCCCCTTATACCGGGGAAAATGAAAAACTGTTTTTT. Its protein is CASSPYTGENEKLFF.

This rearrangement joins TRBV13 to TRBJ2-1; no reliable D call. V dropped 6 bases and J dropped 1 base, with 7 bases sitting between them. Germline V gene data show CDR1 as PRHDT and CDR2 as FYEKMQ (reference sequence). The CDR3 sequence is 13 residues long. CDR3 in amino acids: CASRYRSYNEQFF. CDR3 bases: TGTGCCAGCAGATACCGGTCCTACAATGAGCAGTTCTTC.

This chain links TRBV7-2 with TRBJ2-3; TRBD2 matches at 8 bases. The ends lost 2 bases at V and 5 bases at J; junction bases unmatched: 6. Germline V gene sequence: CDR1 SGHTA, CDR2 FQGNSA. The CDR3 loop spans 15 amino acids. CDR3 protein: CASSLTGGPGDTQYF. CDR3 sequence (DNA): TGTGCCAGCAGCTTAACGGGAGGGCCAGGAGATACGCAGTATTTT. Full variable domain (rest looked up from reference TRBV7-2 and TRBJ2-3): GAGVSQSPSNKVTEKGKDVELRCDPISGHTALYWYRQSLGQGLEFLIYFQGNSAPDKSGLPSDRFSAERTGGSVSTLTIQRTQQEDSAVYLCASSLTGGPGDTQYFGPGTRLTVL.

The V and J genes are TRBV5-1 and TRBJ1-1; 7 positions agree with TRBD1. CDR3 length equals 13 residues. Germline V gene data show CDR1 as SGHRS and CDR2 as YFSETQ. Germline trimming cut 4 bases from V and 4 bases from J; bases unmatched to any gene: 4. In nucleotides, the CDR3 is TGCGCCAGCAGCCAGCCAGGGGGCACTGAAGCTTTCTTT. The encoded protein is CASSQPGGTEAFF.

The V call is TRBV6-1, the J call TRBJ2-5; D might be TRBD1 (6 bases). In germline, CDR1 is MNHNS, CDR2 SASEGT. This CDR3 has 14 amino acids. The V end lost 8 bases, the J end lost 3 bases, and 16 bases lay between the germline ends. The CDR3 sequence: CASCSQGGEETQYF. The CDR3 region has the DNA TGTGCCAGCTGTTCACAGGGTGGGGAAGAGACCCAGTACTTC.

This sequence joins TRBV27 and TRBJ1-1; D is undetermined. Germline-derived CDR1 and CDR2 are MNHEY and SMNVEV (reference sequence). This CDR3 is 19 amino acids long. The V gene lost 5 bases and the J gene lost 3 bases, with 28 bases spanning the gap. The CDR3 loop is CASSKFSTGRISWDTEAFF. The CDR3 nucleotides read TGTGCCAGCAGTAAGTTCTCGACCGGGCGAATTAGTTGGGACACTGAAGCTTTCTTT.

The gene calls are TRBV5-1 and TRBJ2-5, with 13 positions matching TRBD2. The CDR3 is 17 residues long. Germline V gives CDR1 SGHRS, CDR2 YFSETQ. V was clipped by 0 bases and J by 3 bases; unmatched bases: 5. The CDR3 loop reads CASSLGWTSGSEETQYF. CDR3 in DNA: TGCGCCAGCAGCTTGGGCTGGACTAGCGGGAGTGAAGAGACCCAGTACTTC.

This chain joins TRBV15 and TRBJ1-5; 8 nucleotides match TRBD1. This CDR3 contains 17 residues. CDR1 and CDR2 (germline): LNHNV, YYDKDF (reference sequence). V lost 3 bases to trimming and J lost 5 bases; unmatched junction nucleotides: 12. CDR3 loop: CATSRPRGQGNDQPQHF. CDR3 in DNA: TGTGCCACCAGCAGGCCCCGAGGACAGGGAAACGATCAGCCCCAGCATTTT.

The rearrangement uses TRBV6-1 and TRBJ2-7; TRBD1 or TRBD2 may be the D gene (5 bases each). CDR1 and CDR2 (germline): MNHNS, SASEGT. The length of the CDR3 is 14 residues. V was trimmed by 7 bases and J by 7 bases, leaving 20 bases between them. The DNA for the CDR3 is TGTGCCAGCATTAGCGATACCTACGAGGGGGAGCAGTACTTC. Protein product: CASISDTYEGEQYF.

V and J are TRBV28 and TRBJ2-3; 9 bases align to TRBD1. J gave up 1 base and V 5 bases, and 4 bases lay outside the gene matches. CDR3 size: 15 residues. Germline values: CDR1 MDHEN, CDR2 SYDVKM. CDR3 loop: CASSKQGARTDTQYF. For the CDR3, the DNA is TGTGCCAGCAGTAAACAGGGGGCGCGCACAGATACGCAGTATTTT.

This clone was detected only once. The V gene is TRBV28, the J gene TRBJ1-6; D is undetermined. CDR1 is MDHEN, CDR2 SYDVKM, per germline. The V gene lost 7 bases and the J gene lost 9 bases, with 7 bases spanning the gap. CDR3 length: 11 residues. The CDR3 DNA follows: TGTGCCAGCAAAGGCACTTCACCCCTCCACTTT. This translates into CASKGTSPLHF. The full variable domain, completed using reference TRBV28 and TRBJ1-6, is DVKVTQSSRYLVKRTGEKVFLECVQDMDHENMFWYRQDPGLGLRLIYFSYDVKMKEKGDIPEGYSVSREKKERFSLILESASTNQTSMYLCASKGTSPLHFGNGTRLTVT.

The chain employs TRBV5-8 and TRBJ2-7; a possible D gene is TRBD1 (5 bases). Deletions cut 4 bases from V and 2 bases from J, with 16 bases between. The CDR3 is 15 amino acids. Germline CDR1 is SGHTS and CDR2 is YDEGEE. The CDR3: CASSLGLSTAYEQYF. In DNA form, the CDR3 reads TGTGCCAGCAGCCTGGGGCTTTCTACAGCCTACGAGCAGTACTTC. Full variable domain (missing parts from reference TRBV5-8 and TRBJ2-7): EAGVTQSPTHLIKTRGQQATLRCSPISGHTSVYWYQQALGLGLQFLLWYDEGEERNRGNFPPRFSGRQFPNYSSELNVNALELEDSALYLCASSLGLSTAYEQYFGPGTRLTVT.

The chain recombines TRBV7-3 with TRBJ2-1; 9 bases match TRBD1. CDR1 and CDR2 (germline): SGHTA, FQGTGA. V was clipped by 5 bases and J by 2 bases; unmatched bases: 4. The CDR3 covers 15 residues. The CDR3 DNA follows: TGTGCCAGCAGCAGGACAGGGGACACCTACAATGAGCAGTTCTTC. Its translation is CASSRTGDTYNEQFF.

The rearrangement links TRBV6-1 to TRBJ1-1; 9 bases line up with TRBD1. CDR1 and CDR2 from the germline V gene are MNHNS and SASEGT. This CDR3 is 15 amino acids long. With V trimmed by 5 bases and J by 10 bases, 14 bases remained unmatched. The CDR3 loop reads CASSWDRDGPGGAFF. The CDR3, as DNA: TGTGCCAGCAGTTGGGACAGGGACGGGCCTGGTGGAGCTTTCTTT.

As concerns this clone: Other DNA sequences in the same sample also yield this CDR3. The V gene is TRBV6-5, the J gene TRBJ1-1; D remains ambiguous. Germline V gene data show CDR1 as MNHEY and CDR2 as SVGAGI. There are 11 residues in the CDR3. Trimming stripped 2 bases from V and 6 bases from J, with 4 bases between. For the CDR3, the DNA is TGTGCCAGCAGTTACGGGGCTGAAGCTTTCTTT. The encoded protein is CASSYGAEAFF.

This chain joins TRBV7-6 and TRBJ2-3; 7 nucleotides align to TRBD2. V was clipped by 0 bases and J by 2 bases; unmatched bases: 8. CDR1 SGHVS and CDR2 FNYEAQ come from the germline V gene. CDR3 length: 17 residues. The CDR3 region is CASSLAPTGGATDTQYF. DNA for the CDR3: TGTGCCAGCAGCTTAGCCCCGACGGGAGGCGCCACAGATACGCAGTATTTT.

In this sample, this clone turned up once. The chain recombines TRBV7-9 with TRBJ1-2; D not resolved. The ends were cut back, 0 bases at V and 4 bases at J, with 18 bases in the middle. The CDR3 extends over 17 amino acids. Germline CDR1 SEHNR, CDR2 FQNEAQ (reference sequence). The CDR3: CASSLATPSLLSYGYTF. The CDR3 bases are TGTGCCAGCAGCTTAGCGACGCCTTCATTGTTATCCTATGGCTACACCTTC.

This clone was counted a few times. The V call is TRBV28, the J call TRBJ1-1, with D unclear. V lost 3 bases and J 3 bases, leaving 11 bases between the germline ends. The CDR3 length is 14 residues. Germline loops: CDR1 MDHEN, CDR2 SYDVKM. CDR3 sequence: CASSFGRVDTEAFF. Written as DNA, the CDR3 is TGTGCCAGCAGTTTCGGGAGAGTCGACACTGAAGCTTTCTTT.

V usage is TRBV5-5 and J usage is TRBJ1-1, with D unclear. The CDR3 runs 11 residues. CDR1 and CDR2 (germline): SGHKS, YYEKEE (reference sequence). Trimming cost V 1 base and J 8 bases, with 6 bases left between them. The DNA for the CDR3 is TGTGCCAGCAGCTTGAGGGAAGAAGCTTTCTTT. This encodes CASSLREEAFF.

J is TRBJ1-3 and V is TRBV29-1; the match to TRBD1 covers 8 bases. After removal of 6 bases from V and 3 bases from J, the junction contained 4 bases not matched to a gene. This CDR3 has 13 residues. Germline assignment: CDR1 SQVTM and CDR2 ANQGSEA. The CDR3 region is CSVPTGVGNTIYF. The DNA for the CDR3 is TGCAGCGTCCCGACAGGGGTTGGAAACACCATATATTTT.

V is TRBV28 and J is TRBJ2-5, with TRBD2 matching over 7 bases. The CDR3 loop spans 14 amino acids. Germline V lookup: CDR1 MDHEN, CDR2 SYDVKM. V lost 6 bases to trimming and J lost 10 bases; unmatched junction nucleotides: 14. CDR3 amino acids: CASRSDKGWEGQYF. The DNA for the CDR3 is TGTGCCAGCAGGTCGGACAAGGGGTGGGAGGGCCAGTACTTC.

In nucleotides, the CDR3 is TGTGCCAGTAGTACCACCGGGACCCGAGTCCCGTACTTC. It yields the protein CASSTTGTRVPYF. This chain joins TRBV19 and TRBJ2-7; D tentatively fits TRBD1 or TRBD2 (5 bases each). The V end was cut by 4 bases, the J end by 12 bases, with 19 bases between. CDR1 is LNHDA and CDR2 is SQIVND in the germline V gene (reference sequence). The CDR3 is made up of 13 amino acids.

This rearrangement joins TRBV27 to TRBJ2-7, with TRBD2 identical over 13 bases. This CDR3 contains 16 residues. The junction had 8 bases not matched to a gene; V was cut back by 5 bases and J by 4 bases. Germline V CDR1 and CDR2: MNHEY, SMNVEV (reference sequence). The CDR3 bases are TGTGCCAGCAGTACTACTTGGACTAGCGGGAGTTACGAGCAGTACTTC. Translated: CASSTTWTSGSYEQYF.